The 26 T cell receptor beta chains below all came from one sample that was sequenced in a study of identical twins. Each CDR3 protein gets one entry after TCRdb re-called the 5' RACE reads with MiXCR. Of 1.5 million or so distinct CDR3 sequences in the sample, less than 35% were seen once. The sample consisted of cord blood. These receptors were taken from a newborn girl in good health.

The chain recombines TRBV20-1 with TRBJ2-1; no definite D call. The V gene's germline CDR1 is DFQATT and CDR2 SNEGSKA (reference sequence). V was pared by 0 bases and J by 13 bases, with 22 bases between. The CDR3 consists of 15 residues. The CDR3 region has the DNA TGCAGTGCTAGAGATCTCCAGGTCCCACAAGAGACCCAGTTCTTC. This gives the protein CSARDLQVPQETQFF.

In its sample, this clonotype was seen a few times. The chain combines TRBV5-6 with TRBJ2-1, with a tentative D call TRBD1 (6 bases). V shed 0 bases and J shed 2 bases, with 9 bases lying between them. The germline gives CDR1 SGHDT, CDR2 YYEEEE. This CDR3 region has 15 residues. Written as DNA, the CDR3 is TGTGCCAGCAGCTTGGAGACAGGCACCTACAATGAGCAGTTCTTC. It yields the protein CASSLETGTYNEQFF.

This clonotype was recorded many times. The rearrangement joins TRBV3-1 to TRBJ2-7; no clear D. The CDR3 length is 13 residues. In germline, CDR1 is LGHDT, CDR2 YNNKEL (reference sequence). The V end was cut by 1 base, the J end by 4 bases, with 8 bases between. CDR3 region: CASSQVRGYEQYF. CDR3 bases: TGTGCCAGCAGCCAAGTTCGTGGATACGAGCAGTACTTC.

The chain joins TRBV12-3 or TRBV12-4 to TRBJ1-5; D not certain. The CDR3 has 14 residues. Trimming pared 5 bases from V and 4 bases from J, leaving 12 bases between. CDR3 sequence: CASSLHMGNQPQHF. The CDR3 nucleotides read TGTGCCAGCAGTCTCCATATGGGGAATCAGCCCCAGCATTTT.

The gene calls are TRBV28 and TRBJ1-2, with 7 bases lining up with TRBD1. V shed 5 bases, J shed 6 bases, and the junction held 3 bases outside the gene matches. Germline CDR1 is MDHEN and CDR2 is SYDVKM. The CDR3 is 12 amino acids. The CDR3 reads CASSPDRHGYTF. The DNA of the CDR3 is TGTGCCAGCAGTCCGGACAGGCATGGCTACACCTTC.

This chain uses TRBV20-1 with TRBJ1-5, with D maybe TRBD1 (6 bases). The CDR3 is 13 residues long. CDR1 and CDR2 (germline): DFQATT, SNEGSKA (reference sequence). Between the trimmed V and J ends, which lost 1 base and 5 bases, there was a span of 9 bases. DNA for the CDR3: TGCAGTGCTAGAGTTTACAGGGATCAGCCCCAGCATTTT. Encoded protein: CSARVYRDQPQHF.

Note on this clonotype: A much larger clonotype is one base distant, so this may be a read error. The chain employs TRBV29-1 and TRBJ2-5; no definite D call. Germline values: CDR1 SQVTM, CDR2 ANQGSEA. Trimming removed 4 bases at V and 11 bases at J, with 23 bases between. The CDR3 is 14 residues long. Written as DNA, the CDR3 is TGCAGCGTTGCCCGAACGCAGGTCGAGCATGAGCAGTACTTC. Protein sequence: CSVARTQVEHEQYF.

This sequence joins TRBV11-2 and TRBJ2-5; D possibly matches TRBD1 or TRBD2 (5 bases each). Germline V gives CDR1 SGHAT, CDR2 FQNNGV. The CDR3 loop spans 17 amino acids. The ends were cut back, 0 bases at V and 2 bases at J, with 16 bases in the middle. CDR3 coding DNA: TGTGCCAGCAGCTTAGATGGGACCTGGGGCCGACAAGAGACCCAGTACTTC. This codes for CASSLDGTWGRQETQYF.

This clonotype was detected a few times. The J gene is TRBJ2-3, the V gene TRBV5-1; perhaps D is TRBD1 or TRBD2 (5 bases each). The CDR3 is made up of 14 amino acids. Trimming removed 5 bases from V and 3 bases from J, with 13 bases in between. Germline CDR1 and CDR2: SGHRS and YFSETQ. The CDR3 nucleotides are TGCGCCAGCAGTTCCGGGACGCTTACAGATACGCAGTATTTT. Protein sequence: CASSSGTLTDTQYF.

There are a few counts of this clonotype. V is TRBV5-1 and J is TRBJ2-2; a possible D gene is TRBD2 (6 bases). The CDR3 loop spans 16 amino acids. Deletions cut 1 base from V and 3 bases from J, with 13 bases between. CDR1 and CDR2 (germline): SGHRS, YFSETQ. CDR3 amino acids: CASSLRAGKDTGELFF. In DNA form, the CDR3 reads TGCGCCAGCAGCTTGAGGGCGGGAAAGGACACCGGGGAGCTGTTTTTT.

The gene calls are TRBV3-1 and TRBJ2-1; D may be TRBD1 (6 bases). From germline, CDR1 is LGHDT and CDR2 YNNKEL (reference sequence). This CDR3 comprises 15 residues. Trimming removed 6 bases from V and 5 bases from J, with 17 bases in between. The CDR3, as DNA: TGTGCCAGCAGACTAGGGGGATACTTTAACAATGAGCAGTTCTTC. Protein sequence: CASRLGGYFNNEQFF.

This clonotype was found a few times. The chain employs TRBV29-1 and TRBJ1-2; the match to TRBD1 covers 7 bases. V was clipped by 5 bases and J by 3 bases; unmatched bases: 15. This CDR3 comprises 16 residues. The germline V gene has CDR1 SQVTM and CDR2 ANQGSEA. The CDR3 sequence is CSVIRPGPQGDYGYTF. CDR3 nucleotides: TGCAGCGTTATTCGACCCGGACCTCAGGGGGACTATGGCTACACCTTC.

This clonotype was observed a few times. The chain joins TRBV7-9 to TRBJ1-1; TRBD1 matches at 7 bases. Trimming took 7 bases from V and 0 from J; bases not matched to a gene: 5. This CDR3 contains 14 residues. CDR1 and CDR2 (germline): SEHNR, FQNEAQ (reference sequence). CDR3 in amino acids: CASTLTGVNTEAFF. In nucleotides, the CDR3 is TGTGCCAGCACCCTAACAGGGGTGAACACTGAAGCTTTCTTT.

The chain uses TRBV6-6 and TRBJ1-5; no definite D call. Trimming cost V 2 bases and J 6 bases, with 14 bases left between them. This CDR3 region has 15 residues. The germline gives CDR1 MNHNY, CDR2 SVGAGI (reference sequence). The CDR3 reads CASSYGVDIVQPQHF. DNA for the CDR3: TGTGCCAGCAGTTACGGGGTGGATATCGTTCAGCCCCAGCATTTT.

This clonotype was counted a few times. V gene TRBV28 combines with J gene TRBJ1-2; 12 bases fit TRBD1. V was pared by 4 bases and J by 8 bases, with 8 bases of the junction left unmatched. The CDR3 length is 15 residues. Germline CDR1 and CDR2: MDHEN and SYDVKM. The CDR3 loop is CASSSTGTGGLGYTF. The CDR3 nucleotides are TGTGCCAGCAGTTCCACCGGGACAGGGGGCTTGGGCTACACCTTC.

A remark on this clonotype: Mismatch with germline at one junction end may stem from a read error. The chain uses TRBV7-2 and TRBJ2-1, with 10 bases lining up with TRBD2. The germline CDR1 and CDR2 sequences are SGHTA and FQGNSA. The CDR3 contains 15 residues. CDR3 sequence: CASSLGTSGTNEQCF. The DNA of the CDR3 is TGTGCCAGCAGCTTAGGGACTAGCGGAACCAATGAGCAGTGCTTC.

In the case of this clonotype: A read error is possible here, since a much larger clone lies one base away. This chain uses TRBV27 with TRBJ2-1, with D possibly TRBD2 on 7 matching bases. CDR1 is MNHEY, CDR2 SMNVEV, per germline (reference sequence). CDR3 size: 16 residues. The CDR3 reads CASSLLGGGLYSEQFF. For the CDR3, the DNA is TGTGCCAGCAGTTTATTGGGCGGGGGCCTCTACAGTGAGCAGTTCTTC.

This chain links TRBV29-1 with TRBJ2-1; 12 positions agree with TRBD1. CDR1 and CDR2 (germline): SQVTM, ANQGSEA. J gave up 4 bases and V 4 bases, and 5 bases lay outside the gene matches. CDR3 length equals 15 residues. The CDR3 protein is CSVVGDRGQYNEQFF. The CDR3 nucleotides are TGCAGCGTTGTCGGGGACAGGGGGCAATACAATGAGCAGTTCTTC.

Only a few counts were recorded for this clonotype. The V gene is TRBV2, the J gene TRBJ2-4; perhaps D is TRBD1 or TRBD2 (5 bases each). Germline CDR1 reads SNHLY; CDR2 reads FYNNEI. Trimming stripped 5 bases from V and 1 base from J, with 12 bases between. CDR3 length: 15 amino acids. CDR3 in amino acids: CASSPPREAKNIQYF. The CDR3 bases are TGTGCCAGCAGTCCCCCCAGGGAGGCCAAAAACATTCAGTACTTC.

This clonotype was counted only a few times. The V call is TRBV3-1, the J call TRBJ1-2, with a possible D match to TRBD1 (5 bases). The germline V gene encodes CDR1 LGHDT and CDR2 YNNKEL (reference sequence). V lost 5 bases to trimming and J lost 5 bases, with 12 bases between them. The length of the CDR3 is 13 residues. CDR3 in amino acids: CASSFPEGYGYTF. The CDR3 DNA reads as TGTGCCAGCAGCTTCCCGGAGGGGTATGGCTACACCTTC.

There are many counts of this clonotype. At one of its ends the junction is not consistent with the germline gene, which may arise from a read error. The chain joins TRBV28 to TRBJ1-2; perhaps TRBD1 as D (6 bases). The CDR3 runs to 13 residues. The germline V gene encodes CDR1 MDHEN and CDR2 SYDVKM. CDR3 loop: CASSLDSYYGYTF. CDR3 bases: TGCGCCAGCAGCTTGGACAGCTACTATGGCTACACCTTC.

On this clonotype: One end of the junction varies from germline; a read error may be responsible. CDR3 protein: CASSSGDGGYNF. CDR3 nucleotides: TGTGCCAGTAGTTCCGGGGACGGTGGCTACAACTTC. The chain employs TRBV19 and TRBJ1-2; perhaps TRBD1 as D (5 bases). The CDR3 sequence is 12 residues long. Germline CDR1 is LNHDA and CDR2 is SQIVND (reference sequence).

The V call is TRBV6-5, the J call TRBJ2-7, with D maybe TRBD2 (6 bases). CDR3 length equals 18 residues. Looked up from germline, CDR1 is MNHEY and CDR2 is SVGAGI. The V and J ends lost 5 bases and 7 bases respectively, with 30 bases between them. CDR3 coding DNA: TGTGCCAGCAGTCACACAACAACCCGCGGGGCCTCCTACAATGAGCAGTACTTC. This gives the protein CASSHTTTRGASYNEQYF.

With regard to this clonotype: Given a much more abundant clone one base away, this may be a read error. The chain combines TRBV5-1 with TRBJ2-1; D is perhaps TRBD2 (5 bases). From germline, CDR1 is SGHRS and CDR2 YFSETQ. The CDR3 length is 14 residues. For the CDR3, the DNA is TGCGCCTGCAGCTTGGAGGCAGCATACAATGAGCAGTTCTTC. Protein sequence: CACSLEAAYNEQFF. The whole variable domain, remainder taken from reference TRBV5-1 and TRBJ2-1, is KAGVTQTPRYLIKTRGQQVTLSCSPISGHRSVSWYQQTPGQGLQFLFEYFSETQRNKGNFPGRFSGRQFSNSRSEMNVSTLELGDSALYLCACSLEAAYNEQFFGPGTRLTVL.

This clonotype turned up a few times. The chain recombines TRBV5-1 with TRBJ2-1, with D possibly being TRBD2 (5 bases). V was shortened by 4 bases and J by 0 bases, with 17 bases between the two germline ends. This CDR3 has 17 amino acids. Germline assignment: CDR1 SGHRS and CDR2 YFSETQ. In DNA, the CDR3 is TGCGCCAGCAGCCTCCGGGGAGACCCTTACTCCTACAATGAGCAGTTCTTC. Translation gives CASSLRGDPYSYNEQFF. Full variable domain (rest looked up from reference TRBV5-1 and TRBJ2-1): KAGVTQTPRYLIKTRGQQVTLSCSPISGHRSVSWYQQTPGQGLQFLFEYFSETQRNKGNFPGRFSGRQFSNSRSEMNVSTLELGDSALYLCASSLRGDPYSYNEQFFGPGTRLTVL.

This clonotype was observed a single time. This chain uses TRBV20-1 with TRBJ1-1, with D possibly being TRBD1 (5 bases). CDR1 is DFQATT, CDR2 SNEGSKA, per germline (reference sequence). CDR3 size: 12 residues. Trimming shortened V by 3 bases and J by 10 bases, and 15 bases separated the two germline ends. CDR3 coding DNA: TGCAGTGCTAGCGGGGCCCCATGGTTAGCTTTCTTT. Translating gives CSASGAPWLAFF.